A single sample gave rise to the 31 T cell receptor beta chains below, sequenced in a study of blood T cell repertoires in COVID-19. Measured with immunoSEQ multiplex PCR; TCRdb has only the in-frame clones, and not every one. Among around 100,000 clones listed, approximately 80% were seen once. Material for sequencing was peripheral blood. Receptor source: a human donor in a cohort sampled during active or convalescent COVID-19.

This chain links TRBV6-2 or TRBV6-3 with TRBJ1-2; D might be TRBD1 (6 bases). Trimming removed 4 bases from V and 8 bases from J, with 17 bases in between. Germline V gives CDR1 MNHEY, CDR2 SVGEGT. The CDR3 contains 14 residues. The CDR3, as DNA: TGTGCCAGCAGTTTCAACAGGGAGTCGGGAGGCTACACCTTC. This sequence encodes CASSFNRESGGYTF.

This chain connects TRBV11-2 to TRBJ2-7; 7 nucleotides match TRBD1. The CDR3 length is 14 residues. Germline CDR1 SGHAT, CDR2 FQNNGV. Trimming took 3 bases from V and 0 from J; bases not matched to a gene: 2. CDR3: CASSFQGDSYEQYF. The DNA of the CDR3 is TGTGCCAGCAGCTTCCAGGGGGACTCCTACGAGCAGTACTTC. Full variable domain (missing parts from reference TRBV11-2 and TRBJ2-7): EAGVAQSPRYKIIEKRQSVAFWCNPISGHATLYWYQQILGQGPKLLIQFQNNGVVDDSQLPKDRFSAERLKGVDSTLKIQPAKLEDSAVYLCASSFQGDSYEQYFGPGTRLTVT.

The genes are TRBV5-4 and TRBJ2-3; the match to TRBD2 covers 7 bases. With 4 bases clipped from V and 2 bases from J, the junction kept 10 bases outside the gene matches. The CDR3 totals 16 residues. Germline CDR1 and CDR2: SGHNT and YYREEE (reference sequence). CDR3 sequence: CASSPGLEGYTDTQYF. In DNA, the CDR3 is TGTGCCAGCAGCCCTGGACTAGAAGGGTACACAGATACGCAGTATTTT. The full variable domain, completed using reference TRBV5-4 and TRBJ2-3, is ETGVTQSPTHLIKTRGQQVTLRCSSQSGHNTVSWYQQALGQGPQFIFQYYREEENGRGNFPPRFSGLQFPNYSSELNVNALELDDSALYLCASSPGLEGYTDTQYFGPGTRLTVL.

This clone occurred a few times. The gene calls are TRBV19 and TRBJ2-2; 8 bases map to TRBD2. Germline V gene lookup returns CDR1 LNHDA and CDR2 SQIVND (reference sequence). CDR3 size: 17 residues. The ends lost 6 bases at V and 2 bases at J; junction bases unmatched: 11. CDR3 region: CASRPLVAGLNTGELFF. The CDR3 DNA is TGTGCCAGTAGACCGCTCGTAGCGGGGTTAAACACCGGGGAGCTGTTTTTT.

The chain uses TRBV3-1 (or the pseudogene TRBV3-2) and TRBJ2-3; D may be TRBD2 (5 bases). The CDR3 spans 16 residues. The germline V and J ends were trimmed by 0 bases and 4 bases, with 14 bases remaining between them. CDR1 is LGHDT, CDR2 YNNKEL, per germline (reference sequence). The DNA of the CDR3 is TGTGCCAGCAGCCAAGATACTTCCGGGATTGCAGATACGCAGTATTTT. This translates into CASSQDTSGIADTQYF.

The chain carries TRBV4-2 and TRBJ2-7, with D possibly matching TRBD2 (6 bases). This CDR3 is 16 amino acids long. Looked up from germline, CDR1 is LGHNA and CDR2 is YNFKEQ. V shed 0 bases and J shed 0 bases, with 12 bases lying between them. CDR3 bases: TGTGCCAGCAGCCAAGATGTAGCGGAGAGCTCCTACGAGCAGTACTTC. Protein product: CASSQDVAESSYEQYF.

J is TRBJ1-1 and V is TRBV6-5; D is undetermined. Germline V gene sequence: CDR1 MNHEY, CDR2 SVGAGI. The ends were cut back, 6 bases at V and 4 bases at J, with 18 bases in the middle. CDR3 length: 15 amino acids. This chain's CDR3 is CASSPGGWESTEAFF. The CDR3 DNA follows: TGTGCCAGCAGCCCCGGAGGGTGGGAGAGCACTGAAGCTTTCTTT.

The gene calls are TRBV10-3 and TRBJ1-2, with unresolved D. The germline CDR1 and CDR2 sequences are ENHRY and SYGVKD. Trimming removed 1 base from V and 6 bases from J, with 15 bases in between. The CDR3 consists of 15 residues. The CDR3 bases are TGTGCCATCAGTGAGTACGGAGGGAGATTTGATGGCTACACCTTC. Protein product: CAISEYGGRFDGYTF.

This clone was detected only a few times. CDR3 DNA: TGTGCCAGCAGCGCCCGGGGCAAGGGGGACACTGAAGCTTTCTTT. It encodes CASSARGKGDTEAFF. The chain uses TRBV7-8 and TRBJ1-1, with a possible D match to TRBD1 (6 bases). CDR3 length: 15 residues. V was clipped by 5 bases and J by 3 bases, with 16 bases between them. The germline gives CDR1 SGHVS, CDR2 FQNEAQ.

The rearrangement uses TRBV21-1 and TRBJ2-1; the table's D gene call, TRBD2, was not cross checked with the DNA. TRBV21-1 is a listed pseudogene. CDR3 length equals 18 residues. For the CDR3, the DNA is TGTGCCAGCAGCAGCGGGGGGAGTAACCCTAGCTCCTACAATGAGCAGTTCTTC. This translates into CASSSGGSNPSSYNEQFF.

The rearrangement joins TRBV27 to TRBJ1-2; D might be TRBD1 (5 bases). The germline gives CDR1 MNHEY, CDR2 SMNVEV (reference sequence). This CDR3 contains 14 residues. V dropped 5 bases and J dropped 2 bases, with 12 bases sitting between them. This chain's CDR3 is CASSRAGTNYGYTF. DNA for the CDR3: TGTGCCAGCAGTCGGGCGGGGACCAACTATGGCTACACCTTC.

V usage is TRBV11-3 and J usage is TRBJ2-3; 7 nucleotides align to TRBD2. CDR1 is SGHNT and CDR2 is YENEEA in the germline V gene. Germline trimming cut 3 bases from V and 5 bases from J; bases unmatched to any gene: 8. The CDR3 length is 15 residues. The CDR3: CASSLGTSERDTQYF. The CDR3 DNA sequence: TGTGCCAGCAGCTTGGGTACTAGCGAGAGAGATACGCAGTATTTT.

The chain is built from TRBV7-2 and TRBJ1-2, with 7 nucleotides matching TRBD1. Looked up from germline, CDR1 is SGHTA and CDR2 is FQGNSA. The J segment lost 1 base and the V segment lost 5 bases, leaving 7 bases of the junction unmatched. This CDR3 contains 15 residues. In DNA, the CDR3 is TGTGCCAGCAGCCAGGGGACAGCTAATAACTATGGCTACACCTTC. As protein: CASSQGTANNYGYTF.

The chain recombines TRBV5-1 with TRBJ2-2, with 11 nucleotides matching TRBD2. J lost 0 bases, V lost 1 base, and 8 bases had no gene match. Germline V gene data show CDR1 as SGHRS and CDR2 as YFSETQ. The CDR3 extends over 19 amino acids. The CDR3 bases are TGCGCCAGCAGCTTGACGGTACTAGCGGGGGCCACGAACACCGGGGAGCTGTTTTTT. This translates into CASSLTVLAGATNTGELFF.

The V gene is TRBV11-3, the J gene TRBJ1-3; TRBD1 aligns across 8 bases. With 2 bases clipped from V and 0 bases from J, the junction kept 6 bases outside the gene matches. CDR1 is SGHNT and CDR2 is YENEEA in the germline V gene. This CDR3 spans 17 amino acids. CDR3 DNA sequence: TGTGCCAGCAGCTTATATGGGACAGGTGACTCTGGAAACACCATATATTTT. Amino acid sequence: CASSLYGTGDSGNTIYF.

The V call is TRBV6-4, the J call TRBJ1-5; no clear D gene. Trimming removed 3 bases at V and 3 bases at J, with 6 bases between. This CDR3 region has 13 residues. Germline lookup yields CDR1 MRHNA and CDR2 SNTAGT. DNA of the CDR3: TGTGCCAGCAGTGAACAGCCCAATCAGCCCCAGCATTTT. It yields the protein CASSEQPNQPQHF.

The chain has TRBV28 and TRBJ2-3; 9 bases align to TRBD1. CDR3 size: 17 residues. Germline CDR1 reads MDHEN; CDR2 reads SYDVKM. The junction had 7 bases not matched to a gene; V was cut back by 3 bases and J by 0 bases. CDR3 residues: CASSFADRGSSTDTQYF. In DNA, the CDR3 is TGTGCCAGCAGTTTCGCCGACAGGGGGTCTAGCACAGATACGCAGTATTTT.

The chain links TRBV19 to TRBJ2-7; no firm D call. This CDR3 has 13 residues. CDR1 is LNHDA, CDR2 SQIVND, per germline (reference sequence). Trimming left V 5 bases short and J 3 bases short, with 11 bases between. In DNA form, the CDR3 reads TGTGCCAGTAGTCGAACAGAAGACTACGAGCAGTACTTC. Residues: CASSRTEDYEQYF.

This rearrangement joins TRBV2 to TRBJ1-4; 7 bases agree with TRBD1. The length of the CDR3 is 15 residues. After removal of 7 bases from V and 0 bases from J, the junction contained 5 bases not matched to a gene. Germline assignment: CDR1 SNHLY and CDR2 FYNNEI. In DNA form, the CDR3 reads TGTGCCAGCACTGGGGACAGTGCAACTAATGAAAAACTGTTTTTT. Its translation is CASTGDSATNEKLFF. The variable domain in full, completed from reference TRBV2 and TRBJ1-4, reads EPEVTQTPSHQVTQMGQEVILRCVPISNHLYFYWYRQILGQKVEFLVSFYNNEISEKSEIFDDQFSVERPDGSNFTLKIRSTKLEDSAMYFCASTGDSATNEKLFFGSGTQLSVL.

The chain joins TRBV11-2 to TRBJ1-2, with D hard to call. V lost 1 base to trimming and J lost 2 bases, with 14 bases between them. This CDR3 has 16 residues. Germline assignment: CDR1 SGHAT and CDR2 FQNNGV. CDR3 loop: CASSLGRVEGNYGYTF. The DNA of the CDR3 is TGTGCCAGCAGCTTAGGGAGGGTGGAAGGGAACTATGGCTACACCTTC.

The rearrangement joins TRBV6-5 to TRBJ1-1, with TRBD1 as a possible D gene (6 bases). The CDR3 is made up of 14 amino acids. The germline V and J ends were trimmed by 7 bases and 2 bases, with 14 bases remaining between them. Germline V lookup: CDR1 MNHEY, CDR2 SVGAGI. The DNA for the CDR3 is TGTGCCAGCAATTTCGGACAGAAAAACACTGAAGCTTTCTTT. This sequence encodes CASNFGQKNTEAFF.

This clone was observed a few times. The genes are TRBV12-2 and TRBJ1-6; TRBD1, the table's D call, lacks a check against the DNA. TRBV12-2 is a listed pseudogene. The CDR3 is made up of 14 amino acids. In DNA, the CDR3 is TGTGCCACAGCTCCAGGGTCCTATAATTCACCCCTCCACTTT. It translates to CATAPGSYNSPLHF.

This clone appeared a single time. The rearrangement joins TRBV7-9 to TRBJ1-6, with a weak D call TRBD1 (6 bases). CDR1 is SEHNR and CDR2 is FQNEAQ in the germline V gene (reference sequence). The V gene lost 5 bases and the J gene lost 7 bases, with 15 bases spanning the gap. The CDR3 has 15 residues. For the CDR3, the DNA is TGTGCCAGCAGCCCCCTAGGGGGGGGCAATTCACCCCTCCACTTT. It translates to CASSPLGGGNSPLHF.

This rearrangement joins TRBV4-1 to TRBJ1-5; TRBD1 matches at 7 bases. V was pared by 1 base and J by 4 bases, with 4 bases of the junction left unmatched. Per the germline V gene, CDR1 is MGHRA and CDR2 is YSYEKL. This CDR3 has 15 amino acids. CDR3 loop: CASSQGQGGNQPQHF. Written as DNA, the CDR3 is TGCGCCAGCAGCCAAGGACAGGGAGGTAATCAGCCCCAGCATTTT.

The V gene is TRBV19, the J gene TRBJ1-2; 9 positions agree with TRBD1. The CDR3 contains 13 residues. After removal of 7 bases from V and 6 bases from J, the junction contained 6 bases not matched to a gene. Germline-derived CDR1 and CDR2 are LNHDA and SQIVND (reference sequence). DNA of the CDR3: TGTGCCAGTAACCTAGACAGGGGGGATGGCTACACCTTC. Its protein is CASNLDRGDGYTF. Full variable domain (missing parts from reference TRBV19 and TRBJ1-2): DGGITQSPKYLFRKEGQNVTLSCEQNLNHDAMYWYRQDPGQGLRLIYYSQIVNDFQKGDIAEGYSVSREKKESFPLTVTSAQKNPTAFYLCASNLDRGDGYTFGSGTRLTVV.

This clone occurred once. This chain's CDR3 is CATSDRLAGGTYEQFF. DNA of the CDR3: TGTGCCACCAGTGACCGACTAGCGGGGGGAACATATGAGCAGTTCTTC. V is TRBV24-1 and J is TRBJ2-1; 13 nucleotides match TRBD2. The V and J ends lost 4 bases and 8 bases, in that order; junction bases with no gene match: 7. The CDR3 is made up of 16 amino acids. CDR1 and CDR2 from the germline V gene are KGHDR and SFDVKD.

This clone came up once. The chain carries TRBV19 and TRBJ1-2, with 7 bases fitting TRBD1. The CDR3 has 15 residues. CDR1 is LNHDA and CDR2 is SQIVND in the germline V gene (reference sequence). Trimming at V came to 5 bases and at J to 4 bases, leaving 10 bases not matched to a gene. Here the CDR3 reads CASSPRDRPSYGYTF. CDR3 sequence (DNA): TGTGCCAGTAGTCCGAGGGACAGACCTTCCTATGGCTACACCTTC. The whole variable domain, remainder taken from reference TRBV19 and TRBJ1-2, is DGGITQSPKYLFRKEGQNVTLSCEQNLNHDAMYWYRQDPGQGLRLIYYSQIVNDFQKGDIAEGYSVSREKKESFPLTVTSAQKNPTAFYLCASSPRDRPSYGYTFGSGTRLTVV.

The chain carries TRBV4-3 and TRBJ1-3; D ambiguous. The V gene lost 0 bases and the J gene lost 0 bases, with 9 bases spanning the gap. Germline loops: CDR1 LGHNA, CDR2 YSLEER. The CDR3 is 16 amino acids. The CDR3 protein is CASSQDRLSSGNTIYF. CDR3 DNA: TGCGCCAGCAGCCAAGATCGCCTGAGCTCTGGAAACACCATATATTTT.

The J gene is TRBJ2-6, the V gene TRBV7-9, with D perhaps matching TRBD1 (6 bases). Trimming took 4 bases from V and 2 from J, leaving 12 bases between them. Germline values: CDR1 SEHNR, CDR2 FQNEAQ (reference sequence). The CDR3 contains 16 residues. This CDR3 reads CASSWDTPTGANVLTF. The CDR3 DNA reads TGTGCCAGCAGCTGGGACACTCCCACTGGGGCCAACGTCCTGACTTTC.

The chain employs TRBV11-2 and TRBJ1-2; perhaps TRBD1 as D (5 bases). Germline loops: CDR1 SGHAT, CDR2 FQNNGV. There are 12 residues in the CDR3. Trimming removed 0 bases at V and 11 bases at J, with 10 bases between. The CDR3 DNA follows: TGTGCCAGCAGCTTAGAGGGGGGAAGGTACACCTTC. Protein sequence: CASSLEGGRYTF.

The chain links TRBV6-5 to TRBJ1-2; TRBD1 might be the D (5 bases). The CDR3 loop spans 14 amino acids. V lost 5 bases, J lost 4 bases, and 14 bases lay in between. Germline assignment: CDR1 MNHEY and CDR2 SVGAGI. The CDR3 DNA follows: TGTGCCAGCAGTCGCGACAGCAGCGCCTATGGCTACACCTTC. Translation: CASSRDSSAYGYTF.